The 28 T cell receptor beta chains given below trace back to one sample, sequenced in a study of CD8 T cells in ankylosing spondylitis. One entry per CDR3 protein results from TCRdb running MiXCR on the 5' RACE reads. The sample lists some 240,000 distinct CDR3 sequences, about 24% occurring once. Sequencing used blood, either unsorted or a sorted T cell fraction (not recorded which). The receptors shown here come from a male donor with ankylosing spondylitis or in good health (not recorded which).

The rearrangement uses TRBV6-4 and TRBJ2-7; D may be TRBD1 or TRBD2 (5 bases each). Between the trimmed V and J ends, which lost 8 bases and 2 bases, there was a span of 13 bases. This CDR3 contains 13 residues. The V gene's germline CDR1 is MRHNA and CDR2 SNTAGT. The CDR3 loop reads CASDRDGPYEQYF. The DNA for the CDR3 is TGTGCCAGCGATAGGGACGGACCCTACGAGCAGTACTTC.

This clonotype occurred many times. The chain uses TRBV24-1 and TRBJ2-2; the match to TRBD1 covers 8 bases. Trimming at V came to 4 bases and at J to 6 bases, leaving 6 bases not matched to a gene. This CDR3 has 15 amino acids. Germline loops: CDR1 KGHDR, CDR2 SFDVKD. In DNA form, the CDR3 reads TGTGCCACCAGTGACGCGACAGGGGAGGCCGGGGAGCTGTTTTTT. This translates into CATSDATGEAGELFF.

CDR3 DNA: TGTGCCAGCAGCTTGGGCGGGGGACGGGGCACAGATACGCAGTATTTT. This codes for CASSLGGGRGTDTQYF. The chain is built from TRBV5-8 and TRBJ2-3; 7 bases fit TRBD2. Germline assignment: CDR1 SGHTS and CDR2 YDEGEE. The CDR3 totals 16 residues. V lost 0 bases to trimming and J lost 1 base; unmatched junction nucleotides: 5.

The rearrangement joins TRBV6-5 to TRBJ1-2; D might be TRBD1 (5 bases). This CDR3 has 15 amino acids. V was shortened by 0 bases and J by 4 bases, with 12 bases between the two germline ends. The V gene's germline CDR1 is MNHEY and CDR2 SVGAGI. The CDR3, as DNA: TGTGCCAGCAGTTACTCGAAGACAGAAGTCTATGGCTACACCTTC. The encoded protein is CASSYSKTEVYGYTF.

This clonotype was counted at least ten times. V usage is TRBV12-3 or TRBV12-4 and J usage is TRBJ2-1; D is perhaps TRBD1 (6 bases). The length of the CDR3 is 14 residues. V was trimmed by 4 bases and J by 6 bases, leaving 13 bases between them. The CDR3 is CASSSVTGGNEQFF. CDR3 nucleotides: TGTGCCAGCAGTTCCGTGACAGGAGGCAATGAGCAGTTCTTC.

The chain uses TRBV5-6 and TRBJ2-1; D remains unclear. Trimming took off 4 bases at V and 5 bases at J, with 7 bases between the two ends. The CDR3 totals 12 residues. CDR1 and CDR2 from the germline V gene are SGHDT and YYEEEE. The CDR3 DNA reads TGTGCCAGCAGCATGACCCACAATGAGCAGTTCTTC. This translates into CASSMTHNEQFF. Drawing the rest from reference TRBV5-6 and TRBJ2-1, the complete variable domain is DAGVTQSPTHLIKTRGQQVTLRCSPKSGHDTVSWYQQALGQGPQFIFQYYEEEERQRGNFPDRFSGHQFPNYSSELNVNALLLGDSALYLCASSMTHNEQFFGPGTRLTVL.

V and J are TRBV12-3 or TRBV12-4 and TRBJ2-3, with D possibly matching TRBD2 (5 bases). This CDR3 is built from 16 residues. Trimming left V 3 bases short and J 1 base short, with 14 bases between. The CDR3 DNA reads TGTGCCAGCAGTTTCTCGGGGTGGGGTGGCACAGATACGCAGTATTTT. It is translated as CASSFSGWGGTDTQYF.

This clonotype was observed many times. V gene TRBV29-1 combines with J gene TRBJ1-2; the D gene is possibly TRBD1 (5 bases). This CDR3 is 12 amino acids long. Germline CDR1 SQVTM, CDR2 ANQGSEA. The germline V and J ends were trimmed by 6 bases and 2 bases, with 10 bases remaining between them. The chain's CDR3 is CSVIQVNYGYTF. CDR3 in DNA: TGCAGCGTGATACAGGTCAACTATGGCTACACCTTC.

This clonotype showed up many times. The chain has TRBV3-1 and TRBJ1-2, with D uncertain. Germline V gene data show CDR1 as LGHDT and CDR2 as YNNKEL (reference sequence). The CDR3 loop spans 15 amino acids. Trimming shortened V by 4 bases and J by 1 base, and 13 bases separated the two germline ends. CDR3: CASSPSGEYNYGYTF. CDR3 bases: TGTGCCAGCAGCCCCTCCGGGGAGTATAACTATGGCTACACCTTC.

This clonotype appeared once. The rearrangement links TRBV2 to TRBJ2-6; the D is unclear. CDR1 and CDR2 from the germline V gene are SNHLY and FYNNEI. This CDR3 is built from 15 residues. Trimming cost V 5 bases and J 1 base, with 9 bases left between them. CDR3 nucleotides: TGTGCCAGCAGTTCCGGAAGGTCTGGGGCCAACGTCCTGACTTTC. This codes for CASSSGRSGANVLTF. The whole variable domain, filled in from reference TRBV2 and TRBJ2-6, reads EPEVTQTPSHQVTQMGQEVILRCVPISNHLYFYWYRQILGQKVEFLVSFYNNEISEKSEIFDDQFSVERPDGSNFTLKIRSTKLEDSAMYFCASSSGRSGANVLTFGAGSRLTVL.

This clonotype came up many times. The chain combines TRBV5-1 with TRBJ2-1; D is tentatively TRBD1 or TRBD2 (5 bases each). Trimming shortened V by 2 bases and J by 3 bases, and 9 bases separated the two germline ends. Germline V gene sequence: CDR1 SGHRS, CDR2 YFSETQ. CDR3 size: 14 residues. CDR3 coding DNA: TGCGCCAGCAGCTTAGGGGACCTCTACAATGAGCAGTTCTTC. Protein sequence: CASSLGDLYNEQFF. Full variable domain (outside the CDR3, taken from reference TRBV5-1 and TRBJ2-1): KAGVTQTPRYLIKTRGQQVTLSCSPISGHRSVSWYQQTPGQGLQFLFEYFSETQRNKGNFPGRFSGRQFSNSRSEMNVSTLELGDSALYLCASSLGDLYNEQFFGPGTRLTVL.

The chain couples TRBV12-3 or TRBV12-4 to TRBJ2-3; possible D gene TRBD1, 5 bases. This CDR3 contains 14 residues. The ends were cut back, 6 bases at V and 2 bases at J, with 12 bases in the middle. The CDR3 coding sequence is TGTGCCAGCAGCGATACAGGTTACACAGATACGCAGTATTTT. Translation gives CASSDTGYTDTQYF.

V is TRBV20-1 and J is TRBJ2-7; perhaps TRBD2 as D (6 bases). The CDR3 has 14 amino acids. The V gene's germline CDR1 is DFQATT and CDR2 SNEGSKA (reference sequence). Trimming took 6 bases from V and 4 from J, leaving 19 bases between them. CDR3 sequence: CSAPSAGRLYEQYF. The CDR3 DNA follows: TGCAGTGCCCCCTCCGCGGGGCGACTATACGAGCAGTACTTC.

The chain employs TRBV27 and TRBJ2-3; D might be TRBD1 (6 bases). Per germline, CDR1 MNHEY and CDR2 SMNVEV (reference sequence). The V gene lost 5 bases and the J gene lost 5 bases, with 11 bases spanning the gap. The CDR3 sequence is 13 residues long. The CDR3 loop reads CASSMGALDTQYF. CDR3 in DNA: TGTGCCAGCAGTATGGGGGCCTTAGATACGCAGTATTTT.

There are many counts of this clonotype. The chain couples TRBV27 to TRBJ2-7; D ambiguous. CDR1 and CDR2 from the germline V gene are MNHEY and SMNVEV (reference sequence). The germline V and J ends were trimmed by 4 bases and 6 bases, with 10 bases remaining between them. CDR3 size: 12 residues. Here the CDR3 reads CASSSPTGEQYF. In nucleotides, the CDR3 is TGTGCCAGCAGTTCCCCGACGGGCGAGCAGTACTTC.

This clonotype has more than one count but fewer than ten. The rearrangement uses TRBV6-4 and TRBJ2-3; perhaps TRBD2 as D (5 bases). CDR1 is MRHNA, CDR2 SNTAGT, per germline. V was pared by 4 bases and J by 6 bases, with 11 bases between. This CDR3 has 13 amino acids. The CDR3 is CASSGRTGDTQYF. The CDR3 DNA follows: TGTGCCAGCAGTGGACGGACGGGGGATACGCAGTATTTT.

This clonotype has at least ten counts. In nucleotides, the CDR3 is TGCAGCCCTCGGGACTCAAAAGAGACCCAGTACTTC. Its protein is CSPRDSKETQYF. The chain employs TRBV29-1 and TRBJ2-5; TRBD2 might be the D (6 bases). The CDR3 is made up of 12 amino acids. Deletions cut 8 bases from V and 3 bases from J, with 13 bases between. Germline-derived CDR1 and CDR2 are SQVTM and ANQGSEA.

The chain uses TRBV5-1 and TRBJ2-6; D gene ambiguous. The germline V gene encodes CDR1 SGHRS and CDR2 YFSETQ. This CDR3 is built from 16 residues. Trimming took 0 bases from V and 0 from J, leaving 7 bases between them. The CDR3 reads CASSLEAFSGANVLTF. In DNA, the CDR3 is TGCGCCAGCAGCTTGGAGGCGTTCTCTGGGGCCAACGTCCTGACTTTC.

The chain is built from TRBV12-3 or TRBV12-4 and TRBJ2-2; weak D call: TRBD1 (5 bases). Trimming stripped 5 bases from V and 3 bases from J, with 7 bases between. The CDR3 is made up of 13 amino acids. This CDR3 reads CASSIRDTGELFF. In nucleotides, the CDR3 is TGTGCCAGCAGTATCAGGGACACCGGGGAGCTGTTTTTT.

This clonotype was observed many times. This chain uses TRBV3-1 with TRBJ1-1, with no clear D. Looked up from germline, CDR1 is LGHDT and CDR2 is YNNKEL (reference sequence). This CDR3 spans 16 amino acids. Deletions cut 1 base from V and 4 bases from J, with 16 bases between. CDR3 in DNA: TGTGCCAGCAGCCAAGTAGGACGCGGGGAGGCCACTGAAGCTTTCTTT. Protein sequence: CASSQVGRGEATEAFF.

The genes are TRBV7-3 and TRBJ2-3; D is perhaps TRBD1 (5 bases). The CDR3 loop spans 14 amino acids. Trimming pared 6 bases from V and 2 bases from J, leaving 12 bases between. Germline loops: CDR1 SGHTA, CDR2 FQGTGA. The CDR3 is CASSSQGSTDTQYF. Written as DNA, the CDR3 is TGTGCCAGCAGTTCCCAGGGTTCCACAGATACGCAGTATTTT.

This clonotype came up a few times. The gene calls are TRBV20-1 and TRBJ2-7; D is perhaps TRBD2 (6 bases). Trimming removed 6 bases at V and 5 bases at J, with 20 bases between. In germline, CDR1 is DFQATT, CDR2 SNEGSKA (reference sequence). The CDR3 runs to 14 residues. The CDR3 protein is CSAPSRDSPNEQYF. DNA for the CDR3: TGCAGTGCCCCCTCCCGGGACTCCCCCAACGAGCAGTACTTC.

This chain uses TRBV30 with TRBJ1-4; a weak D match, TRBD1 (6 bases). V dropped 4 bases and J dropped 8 bases, with 14 bases sitting between them. This CDR3 contains 13 residues. In germline, CDR1 is GTSNPN, CDR2 SVGIG (reference sequence). The CDR3 coding sequence is TGTGCCTGGAACAGGGAGGGAGAAGAAAAACTGTTTTTT. This gives the protein CAWNREGEEKLFF.

This sequence joins TRBV10-3 and TRBJ2-3; D possibly uses TRBD1 or TRBD2 (5 bases each). This CDR3 is 13 amino acids long. Germline values: CDR1 ENHRY, CDR2 SYGVKD. Trimming left V 6 bases short and J 6 bases short, with 13 bases between. The CDR3 DNA is TGTGCCATCAGCGAGGGACGCCCTGATACGCAGTATTTT. This encodes CAISEGRPDTQYF.

This clonotype was seen more than once but under ten times. The rearrangement joins TRBV7-2 to TRBJ2-7, with D possibly being TRBD1 (7 bases). The V end was cut by 3 bases, the J end by 4 bases, with 16 bases between. Germline CDR1 SGHTA, CDR2 FQGNSA. The CDR3 spans 15 residues. Here the CDR3 reads CASSFDAGGYYEQYF. In DNA, the CDR3 is TGTGCCAGCAGCTTTGATGCAGGGGGGTATTACGAGCAGTACTTC.

The sample holds many counts of this clonotype. DNA of the CDR3: TGCAGTGCTAGGGTCCAGGGCTCCTGGGATCAGCCCCAGCATTTT. Residues: CSARVQGSWDQPQHF. The chain joins TRBV20-1 to TRBJ1-5, with D maybe TRBD1 (5 bases). Germline assignment: CDR1 DFQATT and CDR2 SNEGSKA (reference sequence). The CDR3 is made up of 15 amino acids. Deletions cut 3 bases from V and 5 bases from J, with 17 bases between.

V gene TRBV12-3 or TRBV12-4 combines with J gene TRBJ1-6; D gene uncertain. The V end lost 5 bases, the J end lost 0 bases, and 20 bases lay between the germline ends. The CDR3 sequence is 19 residues long. The CDR3 reads CASSQIRVRGSSYNSPLHF. As DNA, the CDR3 is TGTGCCAGCAGTCAAATACGGGTTCGGGGAAGCTCCTATAATTCACCCCTCCACTTT.

The V call is TRBV10-3, the J call TRBJ2-7; either TRBD1 or TRBD2 may fit D (5 bases each). This CDR3 is built from 12 residues. Germline V gives CDR1 ENHRY, CDR2 SYGVKD. Trimming removed 0 bases from V and 7 bases from J, with 7 bases in between. CDR3 sequence: CAISESGEEQYF. CDR3 bases: TGTGCCATCAGTGAGTCGGGGGAAGAGCAGTACTTC.